This TCR beta chain was sequenced for a study of beta chain features in type 1 diabetes (dated by TCRdb to 2017 to 2018). Study-wide context: Mean age, gender distribution, total cell number and subset yield did not differ between patients and healthy donors. The study compared TCRB repertoires of sorted circulating CD4+ T cell subsets between recently diagnosed type 1 diabetes patients and matched healthy donors. A total of over 95,000,000 sorted cells were examined across all samples, and RNA yield correlated strongly with the number of cells per subset. Naive and central memory subsets were obtained from all 30 or so donors, but regulatory and stem cell-like memory subsets were isolated from only 8 patients and 8 healthy donors.

With regard to this clone: The antigen it recognizes is unknown. Base qualities are missing; no much larger clone stands one base away.

Trimming accounts for 6 bases at V and 4 bases at J, while the number of junction bases matched to no gene is 7. The germline V gene supplies CDR1 SGHDN and CDR2 FVKESK. The CDR3 goes from the cysteine to the phenylalanine over 15 residues. Only CDR3 DNA is held: 45 bases, read in frame from base 1. A single peripheral blood draw of approximately 100 mL on average was collected from each donor into heparinised tubes. Using a panel that included CD45RO, CCR7, CD25, CD127, CD95 and CD27, naive, central memory, regulatory and stem cell-like memory CD4+ T cells were sorted on a BD FACSAria II. A purity above 95% was achieved for all sorted populations. Right away, PBMCs were isolated by Lymphoprep density gradient centrifugation and were stained directly, with no culture step. So that batch effects would be minimized, each experiment stained and sorted samples in pairs, pairing one healthy donor with one patient.

The paper as a whole reports these results and caveats: PCR might favor shorter templates, but patient and control samples were amplified and corrected together, so any skew would affect both groups equally. Because small numbers of individuals were included in the HLA sub-analyses, any influence of HLA type on TCRB rearrangement was left unresolved. Type 1 diabetes patients showed a moderate but significant shortening of TCRB CDR3 length in all four CD4+ subsets. Naive, central memory and regulatory TCRB repertoires appeared more similar among patients than among healthy donors. At VDJ recombination sites, patients with type 1 diabetes made fewer insertions and deleted more nucleotides, a pattern implying thymic rearrangement abnormalities. Because cDNA rather than genomic DNA was sequenced, highly expressing activated cells could have been over-represented, although no difference in activation and CD3 levels was found between groups.

The High Capacity cDNA Reverse Transcription Kit was used to reverse transcribe all of the isolated RNA, meaning that expressed TCRB transcripts were what got sequenced. Naive, central memory and regulatory T cell samples underwent deep immunoSEQ sequencing, averaging about 3.57 million total reads per sample. Sorted cells were lysed in RLT buffer, and RNA was extracted using DNase-treated RNeasy Micro or Mini kits according to cell number. To prevent cross-contamination, each cell subset was processed individually, whereas patient and healthy donor samples were processed jointly. TCRB sequences were amplified from cDNA with the immunoSEQ multiplex PCR, producing 87-bp fragments spanning the CDR3 region. Sequencing of the amplicons was done on the Illumina HiSeq platform. The authors' analysis ran thus. Synthetic template baselines were used to correct PCR bias computationally, reads within Hamming distance 2 were collapsed together, and singletons that could not be merged were discarded. Reads were aligned against IMGT to assign V, D and J genes, CDR3 length and insertions or deletions at six rearrangement sites. Within each subset, clonotype counts were normalized to the number of sorted cells before true diversity and Gini coefficients were calculated with the tcR R package. Repertoire sharing was quantified using the overlap coefficient calculated on TCRB nucleotide sequences. Out-of-frame TCRB sequences from naive cells were analyzed to stand in for the pre-selection repertoire. TCRdb took over this immuneACCESS table, retaining in-frame rearrangements with V and J assigned. Such tables are incomplete; in checked studies, under half of the missing clones stem from an unresolved V gene, and the remainder is unexplained. The V and J calls and clone size were taken over from that table, and D and trimming were inferred from the DNA. The sample table contains around 500,000 clones; only one count was recorded for 10% to 12% of them. The top ten clones comprise 0.045% to 0.06% of the sample.

Material for sequencing was naive CD4+ T cells from blood. The cell subset or site label of this sample denotes: true naive CD4+ T cells. The chain is encoded by TRBV14 joined to TRBJ2-7; a stretch of 12 junction bases matches TRBD2. This clonotype originated in a woman aged 18 to 35 in good health. The nucleotides are TGTGCCAGCAGGCGAGCTAGCGGGAGGGTTTACGAGCAGTACTTC. Its protein product is CASRRASGRVYEQYF.